Shown below are 11 T cell receptor beta chains from a single sample sequenced in a study of cytomegalovirus exposure and HLA in healthy donors. Primers: 60 Vbeta forward and 13 Jbeta reverse. The table came from immunoSEQ multiplex PCR; TCRdb's copy has only in-frame clones and leaves some out. This table holds about 300,000 clones, 70% to 90% found once. Input material: PBMCs. These receptor sequences come from a man aged 35 to 55 in good health and CMV-seropositive.

The chain carries TRBV5-1 and TRBJ1-5, with 8 positions matching TRBD1. The V and J ends lost 2 bases and 4 bases, in that order; junction bases with no gene match: 5. The CDR3 length is 15 residues. Per germline, CDR1 SGHRS and CDR2 YFSETQ. CDR3 DNA: TGCGCCAGCAGCTTTACAGGGGGTGGGAATCAGCCCCAGCATTTT. Amino acids: CASSFTGGGNQPQHF.

This clone was seen just once. Other DNA sequences in this sample translate to the same CDR3. This chain joins TRBV18 and TRBJ2-1; D may be TRBD1 (6 bases). Looked up from germline, CDR1 is KGHSH and CDR2 is LQKENI. Trimming removed 2 bases from V and 7 bases from J, with 6 bases in between. CDR3 length: 12 amino acids. In nucleotides, the CDR3 is TGTGCCAGCTCACCAACAGGGAATGAGCAGTTCTTC. Its protein product is CASSPTGNEQFF. The variable domain in full, completed from reference TRBV18 and TRBJ2-1, reads NAGVMQNPRHLVRRRGQEARLRCSPMKGHSHVYWYRQLPEEGLKFMVYLQKENIIDESGMPKERFSAEFPKEGPSILRIQQVVRGDSAAYFCASSPTGNEQFFGPGTRLTVL.

This chain uses TRBV28 with TRBJ1-1; D not resolved. Germline loops: CDR1 MDHEN, CDR2 SYDVKM. V was shortened by 5 bases and J by 4 bases, with 14 bases between the two germline ends. The CDR3 is made up of 14 amino acids. CDR3 sequence reads: CASSTDGSSTEAFF. CDR3 DNA: TGTGCCAGCAGTACCGATGGTAGTAGCACTGAAGCTTTCTTT.

CDR3 protein: CASREPTGIGEQYF. The CDR3 DNA is TGTGCCAGTAGGGAACCCACAGGGATTGGCGAGCAGTACTTC. This chain uses TRBV19 with TRBJ2-5; maybe TRBD1 (6 bases). The end of the DNA aligns better with TRBJ2-7, so the J call may be wrong. The CDR3 has 14 amino acids. CDR1 LNHDA and CDR2 SQIVND come from the germline V gene (reference sequence).

This clone has more than one count but fewer than ten. V gene TRBV19 combines with J gene TRBJ1-3; TRBD1 might be the D (6 bases). Germline V gene lookup returns CDR1 LNHDA and CDR2 SQIVND (reference sequence). Trimming took 10 bases from V and 2 from J, leaving 18 bases between them. This CDR3 spans 15 amino acids. The CDR3 DNA is TGTGCCACCCGGGACAAACATTATCCTGGAAACACCATATATTTT. This gives the protein CATRDKHYPGNTIYF.

The genes are TRBV27 and TRBJ2-7, with a weak D call TRBD1 (6 bases). Trimming stripped 0 bases from V and 0 bases from J, with 6 bases between. This CDR3 has 14 amino acids. The germline gives CDR1 MNHEY, CDR2 SMNVEV (reference sequence). CDR3 residues: CASSLSGASYEQYF. The CDR3 DNA reads as TGTGCCAGCAGTTTATCGGGGGCCTCCTACGAGCAGTACTTC.

The rearrangement uses TRBV21-1 and TRBJ2-3; TRBD1, the table's D call, was not compared with the DNA. TRBV21-1 is labeled a pseudogene. The CDR3 is made up of 17 amino acids. The CDR3 loop reads CASSKGAGTGTTDTQYF. DNA of the CDR3: TGTGCCAGCAGCAAAGGGGCCGGGACAGGGACCACAGATACGCAGTATTTT.

The chain combines TRBV6-5 with TRBJ2-7; 10 bases are shared with TRBD2. Trimming at V came to 6 bases and at J to 4 bases, leaving 9 bases not matched to a gene. The germline gives CDR1 MNHEY, CDR2 SVGAGI. The CDR3 covers 15 residues. The CDR3 DNA reads as TGTGCCAGCAGAGTAGCGGGAGGACCGGCTTACGAGCAGTACTTC. Its translation is CASRVAGGPAYEQYF.

The chain joins TRBV6-5 to TRBJ1-3; possible D gene TRBD1, 6 bases. V lost 5 bases and J lost 0, with 11 bases in between. CDR3 size: 15 residues. Looked up from germline, CDR1 is MNHEY and CDR2 is SVGAGI. The CDR3, as DNA: TGTGCCAGCAGTCCACAGGGATTCTCTGGAAACACCATATATTTT. The encoded protein is CASSPQGFSGNTIYF.

A single count supports this clone. The V call is TRBV5-8, the J call TRBJ2-7; 11 bases map to TRBD2. With V trimmed by 4 bases and J by 2 bases, 5 bases remained unmatched. This CDR3 spans 15 amino acids. The germline V gene encodes CDR1 SGHTS and CDR2 YDEGEE. The CDR3 sequence: CASSPRTSGPYEQYF. The CDR3 DNA follows: TGTGCCAGCAGCCCCCGGACTAGCGGGCCCTACGAGCAGTACTTC.

The chain recombines TRBV27 with TRBJ1-4; D is possibly TRBD1 (5 bases). The CDR3 sequence is 16 residues long. V dropped 5 bases and J dropped 8 bases, with 21 bases sitting between them. CDR1 is MNHEY, CDR2 SMNVEV, per germline (reference sequence). This chain's CDR3 is CASSELTGGLNEKLFF. In nucleotides, the CDR3 is TGTGCCAGCAGTGAGTTAACAGGTGGCCTTAACGAAAAACTGTTTTTT.